The T cell receptor beta chain under discussion was sequenced for a study of neoadjuvant anti-PD-1 for oral cavity cancer. Sequenced by immunoSEQ multiplex PCR; TCRdb stores in-frame clones only, minus some. Of 7,000 to 9,000 clones listed, roughly three fifths were seen once; the top ten hold roughly 6.5%. This CDR3 has 15 residues. J was trimmed by 3 bases and V by 7 bases; bases with no gene match: 12. Germline V gives CDR1 MNHEY, CDR2 SMNVEV (reference sequence). V and J are TRBV27 and TRBJ2-7; 7 positions agree with TRBD1. The receptor was isolated from a person aged 35-79 years with oral cavity squamous cell carcinoma. The material sequenced was tumor tissue, taken before nivolumab (anti-PD-1) treatment. The CDR3, as DNA: TGTGCCAGCACCAACACACAGGGGTCCCTCTACGAGCAGTACTTC. Translated: CASTNTQGSLYEQYF.